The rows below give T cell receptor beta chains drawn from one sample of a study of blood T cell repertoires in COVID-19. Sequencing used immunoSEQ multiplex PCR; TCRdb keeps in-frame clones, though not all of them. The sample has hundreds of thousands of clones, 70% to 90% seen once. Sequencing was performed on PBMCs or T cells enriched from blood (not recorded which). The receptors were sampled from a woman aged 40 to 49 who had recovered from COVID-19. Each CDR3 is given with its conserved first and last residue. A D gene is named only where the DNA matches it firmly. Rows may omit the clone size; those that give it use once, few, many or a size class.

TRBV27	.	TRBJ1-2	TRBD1	TGTGCCAGCAGTTTATGGGCAGGGGGCGATGGCTACACCTTC	CASSLWAGGDGYTF
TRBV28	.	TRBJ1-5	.	TGTGCCAGCAGTTTAAGGTCAGGGTGGAGCAATCAGCCCCAGCATTTT	CASSLRSGWSNQPQHF
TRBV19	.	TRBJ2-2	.	TGTGCCAGTAGTAGGAGGACAGTCACCGGGGAGCTGTTTTTT	CASSRRTVTGELFF
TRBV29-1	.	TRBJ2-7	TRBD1	TGCAGCGTTCAGGACAGGGCGGGCTACGAGCAGTACTTC	CSVQDRAGYEQYF
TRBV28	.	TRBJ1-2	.	TGTGCCAGCAGCCGGACAGTTTACTATGGCTACACCTTC	CASSRTVYYGYTF
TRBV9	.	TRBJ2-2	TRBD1	TGTGCCAGCAGCGTAGCGGGGACAGGGCCCGGGGAGCTGTTTTTT	CASSVAGTGPGELFF
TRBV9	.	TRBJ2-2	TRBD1	TGTGCCAGCAGCCCTAGGGACAGGGGGTCCACCGGGGAGCTGTTTTTT	CASSPRDRGSTGELFF
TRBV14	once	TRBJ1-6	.	TGTGCCAGCAGCCAAGATCTCCAGGGTGTGTCACCCCTCCACTTT	CASSQDLQGVSPLHF
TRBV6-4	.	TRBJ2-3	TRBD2	TGTGCCAGCACCCATCTGACTAGCGGCTGCCGTAATACGCAGTATTTT	CASTHLTSGCRNTQYF
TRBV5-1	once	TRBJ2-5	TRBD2	TGCGCCAGCAAGGTCGACCCCGGCGGGAGCCCCGAGACCCAGTACTTC	CASKVDPGGSPETQYF
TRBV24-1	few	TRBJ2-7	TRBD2	TGTGCCACCAGTGATGTGCGGAGCGGGAGTTTCTACGAGCAGTACTTC	CATSDVRSGSFYEQYF
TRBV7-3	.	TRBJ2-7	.	TGTGCCAGCAGCTTATCGAGTTTGGGAGACTACGAGCAGTACTTC	CASSLSSLGDYEQYF
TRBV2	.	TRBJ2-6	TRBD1	TGTGCCAGTGGGGCAGGGGGCGCAAAAGGGGCCAACGTCCTGACTTTC	CASGAGGAKGANVLTF
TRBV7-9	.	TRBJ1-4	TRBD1	TGTGCCAGCAGCTTAAACAGGGGTAATGAAAAACTGTTTTTT	CASSLNRGNEKLFF
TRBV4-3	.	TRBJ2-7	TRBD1	TGCGCCAGCAGCCAAGCCGGCGGGACAGGTTACGAGCAGTACTTC	CASSQAGGTGYEQYF
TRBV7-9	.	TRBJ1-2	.	TGTGCCAGCAGGCCCCGGGAATTCTATGGCTACACCTTC	CASRPREFYGYTF
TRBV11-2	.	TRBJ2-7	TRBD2	TGTGCCAGCAGTTTTCTAGCGGGAGGTTACGAGCAGTACTTC	CASSFLAGGYEQYF